A selection of T cell receptor beta chains follows, all from one sample in a study of T cells in Graves' hyperthyroidism and ophthalmopathy. TCRdb processed the multiplex PCR reads anew with MiXCR; each CDR3 protein has one entry. The sample records some 350,000 distinct CDR3 sequences, over 12% being singletons. Input material: blood. These receptors were collected from a woman aged 55-70 years with Graves' ophthalmopathy. CDR3s include the opening cysteine and the closing phenylalanine or tryptophan. A D gene is named only where the DNA matches it firmly. Rows give clone size only sometimes, using once, few, many, or a class for an expanded clone.

>.|TRBV18|13|many|TRBJ2-5
CASASDYQETQYF
TGTGCCAGCGCTAGCGACTACCAAGAGACCCAGTACTTC
>.|TRBV7-9|15|.|TRBJ2-1
CASSSRRHPYNEQFF
TGTGCCAGCAGCTCTCGTCGGCACCCCTACAATGAGCAGTTCTTC
>.|TRBV20-1|14|many|TRBJ1-4
CSASSPGNNEKLFF
TGCAGTGCTAGTTCACCAGGGAACAATGAAAAACTGTTTTTT
>TRBD1|TRBV2|13|many|TRBJ1-5
CASSTGGNQPQHF
TGTGCCAGCAGTACAGGGGGCAATCAGCCCCAGCATTTT
>.|TRBV20-1|15|many|TRBJ2-3
CSASGANPSTDTQYF
TGCAGTGCGTCCGGAGCGAATCCTAGCACAGATACGCAGTATTTT
>.|TRBV20-1|15|.|TRBJ2-5
CSAQGGRGSQETQYF
TGCAGTGCTCAGGGGGGACGGGGAAGCCAAGAGACCCAGTACTTC
>.|TRBV5-4|17|few|TRBJ1-6
CASSSGPDTSYNSPLHF
TGTGCCAGCAGCTCCGGACCAGACACCTCCTATAATTCACCCCTCCACTTT
>.|TRBV6-1|19|many|TRBJ2-4
CASSELGTRVRLAKNIQYF
TGTGCCAGCAGTGAACTCGGGACACGAGTCCGTCTAGCCAAAAACATTCAGTACTTC
>.|TRBV5-1|15|.|TRBJ2-2
CASSGGQLNTGELFF
TGCGCCAGCAGCGGGGGGCAGTTGAACACCGGGGAGCTGTTTTTT
>TRBD1|TRBV6-2/TRBV6-3|17|.|TRBJ2-7
CASRIQDRGVSSYEQYF
TGTGCCAGCAGAATTCAGGACAGGGGGGTAAGCTCCTACGAGCAGTACTTC
>TRBD2|TRBV11-2|15|.|TRBJ2-7
CASSLTTSGPYEQYF
TGTGCCAGCAGTTTGACGACTAGCGGTCCCTACGAGCAGTACTTC
>.|TRBV19|14|once|TRBJ2-2
CASRGGENTGELFF
TGTGCCAGTCGTGGCGGGGAGAACACCGGGGAGCTGTTTTTT
>TRBD2|TRBV7-9|13|.|TRBJ2-7
CASRGGGSDEQYF
TGTGCCAGCAGGGGGGGGGGGAGCGACGAGCAGTACTTC
>.|TRBV2|15|many|TRBJ2-7
CASVPRDSPTYEQYF
TGTGCCAGCGTGCCGCGGGACAGCCCTACCTACGAGCAGTACTTC
>.|TRBV2|13|many|TRBJ1-5
CASSPAGVRPQHF
TGTGCCAGCAGTCCGGCAGGGGTCCGGCCCCAGCATTTT
>TRBD1|TRBV11-2|17|many|TRBJ2-5
CASSLRTTGVSGETQYF
TGTGCCAGCAGCTTAAGGACAACAGGGGTTAGTGGCGAGACCCAGTACTTC